The 14 T cell receptor beta chains given below trace back to one sample, sequenced in a study of precursors of human CD4 cytotoxic T cells. TCRdb reprocessed the reads via MiXCR and lists one record per CDR3 protein. The sample includes some 500 distinct CDR3 sequences, under 20% of them seen just once. Bulk UMI-based sequencing covered sorted CD4+ central memory, effector memory, IL-7R-high and IL-7R-negative TEMRA subsets. Specimen: memory CD4+ T cells from blood (PBMCs). The receptors were gathered from a human donor in good health.

The chain couples TRBV24-1 to TRBJ2-4; TRBD1 might be the D (6 bases). V lost 6 bases and J 4 bases, leaving 15 bases between the germline ends. There are 15 residues in the CDR3. In germline, CDR1 is KGHDR, CDR2 SFDVKD. The CDR3 nucleotides read TGTGCCACCAGTAACCCTCGACAGGAAAAAAACATTCAGTACTTC. The encoded protein is CATSNPRQEKNIQYF.

Sample share makes this clonotype large. The chain joins TRBV4-2 to TRBJ2-7; D gene ambiguous. V shed 1 base and J shed 7 bases, with 11 bases lying between them. The V gene's germline CDR1 is LGHNA and CDR2 YNFKEQ. The CDR3 spans 13 residues. CDR3 in amino acids: CASSQVDYPEQYF. The CDR3 DNA sequence: TGTGCCAGCAGCCAAGTTGATTACCCTGAGCAGTACTTC.

This clonotype showed up just once. This may arise from a read error, as a much more abundant clone is one base away. The V gene is TRBV12-3 or TRBV12-4, the J gene TRBJ2-1; D call uncertain. The CDR3 loop spans 11 amino acids. V lost 4 bases and J lost 10, with 8 bases in between. The CDR3 nucleotides are TGTGCCAGCAGTTGCCTCAGAGAGCAGTTCTTC. It encodes CASSCLREQFF.

In the case of this clonotype: No conserved phenylalanine or tryptophan ends this CDR3, so it is likely a read error. This sequence joins TRBV10-1 and TRBJ2-2, with 11 nucleotides matching TRBD2. CDR3 size: 14 residues. Germline CDR1 and CDR2: WNHNN and SYGVQD (reference sequence). The CDR3 bases are TGCGCCAGCAGACTAGCGGGGGATACCGGGGCGCTGTTTGTT. Encoded protein: CASRLAGDTGALFV.

The rearrangement uses TRBV29-1 and TRBJ2-7; 8 nucleotides align to TRBD2. The V gene's germline CDR1 is SQVTM and CDR2 ANQGSEA. The CDR3 totals 15 residues. The junction had 9 bases not matched to a gene; V was cut back by 2 bases and J by 3 bases. The CDR3 region has the DNA TGCAGCGTTGAACCCCAGGGTAGCGGGGACTACGAGCAGTACTTC. It translates to CSVEPQGSGDYEQYF.

About this clonotype itself: This may arise from a read error, as a much more abundant clone is one base away. This chain uses TRBV9 with TRBJ1-5, with D perhaps TRBD1 (6 bases). V gave up 10 bases and J gave up 3 bases, with 20 bases separating them. Germline-derived CDR1 and CDR2 are SGDLS and YYNGEE. This CDR3 comprises 15 residues. The CDR3 coding sequence is TGTGCCTGCACCCAGACAGGCGAATTCAATCAGCCCCAGCATTTT. Translating gives CACTQTGEFNQPQHF.

This clonotype appeared a few times. J is TRBJ2-5 and V is TRBV7-3; D unresolved. From germline, CDR1 is SGHTA and CDR2 FQGTGA. V was shortened by 3 bases and J by 5 bases, with 10 bases between the two germline ends. This CDR3 has 13 residues. The CDR3 DNA is TGTGCCAGCAGCTTCGGCGTCCTGGAGACCCAGTACTTC. Translated: CASSFGVLETQYF.

On this clonotype: A much larger clone is a single base away; this may be a read error. V and J are TRBV4-2 and TRBJ2-1; D gene ambiguous. Per germline, CDR1 LGHNA and CDR2 YNFKEQ. V lost 2 bases and J lost 6, with 11 bases in between. This CDR3 spans 14 amino acids. CDR3 bases: TGTGCCAGCAGCCAACCCTTTAGCAGCAATGAGCAGTTCTTC. Translated, it gives CASSQPFSSNEQFF.

This clonotype is termed large (0.1 to 1%). The chain is built from TRBV7-2 and TRBJ2-5; tentatively, D is TRBD1 (6 bases). Germline V gene sequence: CDR1 SGHTA, CDR2 FQGNSA. V dropped 3 bases and J dropped 0 bases, with 14 bases sitting between them. The CDR3 has 16 residues. The CDR3 sequence: CASSLPSTGNQETQYF. CDR3 nucleotides: TGTGCCAGCAGCTTGCCGTCGACAGGAAACCAAGAGACCCAGTACTTC.

As to this clonotype: The junction departs from the called germline gene at one end, perhaps through a read error. The chain has TRBV3-1 and TRBJ2-7, with D uncertain. The CDR3 totals 13 residues. Germline V lookup: CDR1 LGHDT, CDR2 YNNKEL (reference sequence). The CDR3 is CASSPTSGEEQCF. The CDR3 bases are TGTGCCAGCAGCCCCACATCGGGCGAGGAGCAGTGCTTC.

This clonotype showed up just a few times. V is TRBV5-1 and J is TRBJ2-1, with D perhaps TRBD1 (6 bases). Germline V gives CDR1 SGHRS, CDR2 YFSETQ. Trimming took 4 bases from V and 0 from J, leaving 11 bases between them. The CDR3 totals 15 residues. CDR3 sequence (DNA): TGCGCCAGCAGCATCGGACAGAGCTCCTACAATGAGCAGTTCTTC. The encoded protein is CASSIGQSSYNEQFF.

To note about this clonotype: Since a much larger clone is just one base distant, this may be a read error. The rearrangement links TRBV25-1 to TRBJ1-1, with D hard to call. The CDR3 is made up of 12 amino acids. V was shortened by 4 bases and J by 5 bases, with 8 bases between the two germline ends. Germline CDR1 and CDR2: MGHDK and SYGVNS. The CDR3 nucleotides read TGTGCCAGCAGTGGAATACGGACTGAAGCTTTCTTT. Encoded protein: CASSGIRTEAFF.

This clonotype is large by share. The chain couples TRBV20-1 to TRBJ1-1; TRBD1 agrees at 9 bases. CDR3 length: 14 residues. The V and J ends lost 8 bases and 0 bases, in that order; junction bases with no gene match: 7. Germline V lookup: CDR1 DFQATT, CDR2 SNEGSKA (reference sequence). The CDR3 loop reads CSPQGAGVNTEAFF. The CDR3 DNA sequence: TGCAGTCCACAGGGGGCGGGTGTGAACACTGAAGCTTTCTTT.

This clonotype occurred a few times. The chain uses TRBV4-3 and TRBJ2-1; D possibly corresponds to TRBD2 (5 bases). V shed 0 bases and J shed 0 bases, with 12 bases lying between them. Per the germline V gene, CDR1 is LGHNA and CDR2 is YSLEER. CDR3 length: 17 residues. The CDR3 sequence: CASSQDAWRRSYNEQFF. For the CDR3, the DNA is TGCGCCAGCAGCCAAGATGCCTGGAGGCGCTCCTACAATGAGCAGTTCTTC.